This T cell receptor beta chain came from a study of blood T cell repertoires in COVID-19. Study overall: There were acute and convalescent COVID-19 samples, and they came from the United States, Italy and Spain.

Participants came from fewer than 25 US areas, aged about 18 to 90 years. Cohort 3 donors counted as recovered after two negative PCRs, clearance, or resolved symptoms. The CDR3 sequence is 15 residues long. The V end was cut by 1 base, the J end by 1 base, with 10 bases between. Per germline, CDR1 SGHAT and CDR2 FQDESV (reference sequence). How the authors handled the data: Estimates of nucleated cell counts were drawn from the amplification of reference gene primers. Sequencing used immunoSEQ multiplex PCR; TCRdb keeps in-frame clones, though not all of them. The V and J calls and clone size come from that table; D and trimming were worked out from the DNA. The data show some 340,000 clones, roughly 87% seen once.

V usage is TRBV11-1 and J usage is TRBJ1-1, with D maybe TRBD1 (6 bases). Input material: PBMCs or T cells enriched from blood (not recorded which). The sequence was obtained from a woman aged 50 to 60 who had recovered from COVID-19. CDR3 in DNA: TGTGCCAGCAGCTTAGAGGGCAGGGGGAACACTGAAGCTTTCTTT. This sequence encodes CASSLEGRGNTEAFF.